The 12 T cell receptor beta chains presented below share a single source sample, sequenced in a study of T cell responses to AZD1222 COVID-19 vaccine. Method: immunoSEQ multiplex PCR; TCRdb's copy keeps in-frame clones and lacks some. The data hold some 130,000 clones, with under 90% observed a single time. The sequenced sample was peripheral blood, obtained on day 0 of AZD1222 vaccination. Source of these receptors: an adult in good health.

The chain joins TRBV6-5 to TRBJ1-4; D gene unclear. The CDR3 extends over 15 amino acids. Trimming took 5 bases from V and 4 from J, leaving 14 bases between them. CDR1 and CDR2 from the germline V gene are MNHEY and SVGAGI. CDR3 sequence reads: CASSPLWLLNEKLFF. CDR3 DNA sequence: TGTGCCAGCAGTCCTCTCTGGCTCCTTAATGAAAAACTGTTTTTT.

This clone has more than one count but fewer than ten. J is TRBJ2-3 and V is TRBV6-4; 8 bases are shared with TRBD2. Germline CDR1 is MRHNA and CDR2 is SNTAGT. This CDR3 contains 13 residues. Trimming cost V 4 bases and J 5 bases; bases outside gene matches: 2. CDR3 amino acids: CASSAGGEDTQYF. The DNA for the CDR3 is TGTGCCAGCAGTGCGGGGGGGGAAGATACGCAGTATTTT.

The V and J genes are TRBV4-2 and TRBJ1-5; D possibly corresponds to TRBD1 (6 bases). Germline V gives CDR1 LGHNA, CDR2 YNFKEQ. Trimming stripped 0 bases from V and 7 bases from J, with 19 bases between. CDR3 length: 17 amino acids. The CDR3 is CASSQDWGPGRKQPQHF. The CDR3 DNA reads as TGTGCCAGCAGCCAAGATTGGGGGCCAGGGCGGAAGCAGCCCCAGCATTTT.

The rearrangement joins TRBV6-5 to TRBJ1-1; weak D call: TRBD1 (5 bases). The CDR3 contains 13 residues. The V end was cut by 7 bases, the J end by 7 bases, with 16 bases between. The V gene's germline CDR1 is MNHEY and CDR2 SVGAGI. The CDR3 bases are TGTGCCAGCAACCGTGACGGTGGGGGTGAAGCTTTCTTT. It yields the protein CASNRDGGGEAFF.

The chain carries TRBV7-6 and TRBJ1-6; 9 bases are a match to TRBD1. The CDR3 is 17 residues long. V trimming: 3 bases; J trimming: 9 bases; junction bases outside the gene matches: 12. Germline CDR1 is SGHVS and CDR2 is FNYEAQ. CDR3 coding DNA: TGTGCCAGCAGCTTCTCTCCGTCGGGACAGGGACTTTCACCCCTCCACTTT. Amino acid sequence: CASSFSPSGQGLSPLHF.

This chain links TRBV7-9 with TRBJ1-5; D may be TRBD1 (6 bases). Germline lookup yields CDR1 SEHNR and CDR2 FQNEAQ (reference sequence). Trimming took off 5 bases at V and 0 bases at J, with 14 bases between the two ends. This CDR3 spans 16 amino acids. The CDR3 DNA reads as TGTGCCAGCAGCATCCCCGGGGGCTATAGCAATCAGCCCCAGCATTTT. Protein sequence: CASSIPGGYSNQPQHF.

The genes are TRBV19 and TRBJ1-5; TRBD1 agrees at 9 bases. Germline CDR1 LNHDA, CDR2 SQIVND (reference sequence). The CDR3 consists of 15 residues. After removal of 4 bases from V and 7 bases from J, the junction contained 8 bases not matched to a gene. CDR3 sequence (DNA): TGTGCCAGTAGTAACCGGGACAGGGTAAAACAGCCCCAGCATTTT. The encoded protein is CASSNRDRVKQPQHF.

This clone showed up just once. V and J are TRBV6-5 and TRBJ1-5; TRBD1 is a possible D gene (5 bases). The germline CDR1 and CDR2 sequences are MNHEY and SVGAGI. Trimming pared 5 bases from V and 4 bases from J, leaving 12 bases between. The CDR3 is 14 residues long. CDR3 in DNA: TGTGCCAGCAGTCCGGGGGGGACTAATCAGCCCCAGCATTTT. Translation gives CASSPGGTNQPQHF.

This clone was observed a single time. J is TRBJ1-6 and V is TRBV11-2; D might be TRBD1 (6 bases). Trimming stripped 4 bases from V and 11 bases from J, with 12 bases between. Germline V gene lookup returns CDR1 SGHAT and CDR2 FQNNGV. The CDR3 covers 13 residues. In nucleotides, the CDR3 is TGTGCCAGCAGCTCTCAGGGGCAAACACCCCTCCACTTT. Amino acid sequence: CASSSQGQTPLHF.

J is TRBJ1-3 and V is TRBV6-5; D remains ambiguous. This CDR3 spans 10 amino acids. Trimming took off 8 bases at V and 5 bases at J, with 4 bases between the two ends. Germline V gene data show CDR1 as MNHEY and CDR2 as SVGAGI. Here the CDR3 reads CASGRNTIYF. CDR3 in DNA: TGTGCCAGCGGGAGAAACACCATATATTTT.

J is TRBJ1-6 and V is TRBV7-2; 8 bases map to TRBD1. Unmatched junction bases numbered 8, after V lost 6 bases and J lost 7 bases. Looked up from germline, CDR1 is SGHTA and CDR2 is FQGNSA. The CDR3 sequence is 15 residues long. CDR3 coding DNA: TGTGCCAGCAGGGCCCGACAGGGGTTAAATTCACCCCTCCACTTT. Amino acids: CASRARQGLNSPLHF.

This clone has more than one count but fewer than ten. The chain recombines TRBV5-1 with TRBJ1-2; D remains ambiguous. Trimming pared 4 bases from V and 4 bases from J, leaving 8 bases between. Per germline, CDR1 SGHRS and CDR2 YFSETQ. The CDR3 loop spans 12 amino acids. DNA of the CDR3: TGCGCCAGCAGCGCCGGTCGCTATGGCTACACCTTC. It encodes CASSAGRYGYTF.